The rows below give T cell receptor beta chains drawn from one sample of a study of T cells in localized non-small cell lung cancer. Some clones are missing from TCRdb's copy, which holds only in-frame ones; the method was immunoSEQ multiplex PCR. The sample records 7,000 to 9,000 clones, approximately 94% being singletons. Sequencing used peripheral blood, obtained before any cancer treatment. The receptors were sampled from a woman aged 35-75 years with stage I lung adenocarcinoma. Each CDR3 is given with its conserved first and last residue. D genes are given only for firm matches.

v_call	d_call	j_call	cdr3_aa
TRBV5-4	NA	TRBJ2-5	CASSLDFDRVEGETQYF
TRBV19	NA	TRBJ1-2	CASSPTDNYGYTF
TRBV2	TRBD1	TRBJ1-2	CASSPTGDGGYTF
TRBV8-2	NA	TRBJ2-6	CGKKFITQSRANVLTF
TRBV7-6	NA	TRBJ1-4	CASSPEGAGATNEKLFF
TRBV10-3	TRBD1	TRBJ2-7	CANAERQGSPYEQYF
TRBV9	NA	TRBJ2-3	CASSGDPGTQYF
TRBV6-6	TRBD1	TRBJ2-7	CASSPTGNEQYF
TRBV6-5	NA	TRBJ2-2	CASSYRATGITGELFF
TRBV5-1	TRBD1	TRBJ2-1	CASRGQSGQNEQFF
TRBV5-1	NA	TRBJ2-7	CASSLEQGQEQYF
TRBV7-6	NA	TRBJ2-1	CASSLGRGYNEQFF
TRBV18	TRBD1	TRBJ2-7	CASSQGDSIYEQYF
TRBV14	NA	TRBJ2-1	CASSQVPGLNNEQFF
TRBV10-3	NA	TRBJ2-3	CAISESKVRVGDTQYF
TRBV13	NA	TRBJ2-2	CASSFHTGELFF
TRBV18	TRBD1	TRBJ2-5	CASSPIPRGQETQYF
TRBV11-2	TRBD2	TRBJ2-1	CASSTKGLAGVEQFF
TRBV4-3	NA	TRBJ2-1	CASSQDRQGNDEQFF
TRBV6-1	TRBD2	TRBJ2-7	CASSRGSGSIYEQYF
TRBV6-9	NA	TRBJ1-5	CASSSVEGQPQHF
TRBV5-1	NA	TRBJ1-6	CASSFYGTDNSPLHF